A selection of T cell receptor beta chains follows, all from one sample in a study of CD8 T cells in ankylosing spondylitis. TCRdb re-called the 5' RACE reads with MiXCR, one entry per CDR3 protein. The table includes more than 250,000 distinct CDR3 sequences, roughly 8% detected once. Sequencing used blood, either unsorted or a sorted T cell fraction (not recorded which). Source of these receptors: a male donor with ankylosing spondylitis. Both conserved end residues are part of each CDR3. The D gene is left open where the match is weak. Rows give clone size only sometimes, using once, few, many, or a class for an expanded clone.

>TRBV9|-|many|15|TRBJ2-3
CASSVVEGSADTQYF
TGTGCCAGCAGCGTAGTGGAGGGGTCGGCAGATACGCAGTATTTT
>TRBV2|-|-|14|TRBJ2-6
CASSGKAGANVLTF
TGTGCCAGCAGTGGGAAAGCAGGGGCCAACGTCCTGACTTTC
>TRBV2|TRBD2|-|16|TRBJ2-1
CASSDRAGGSLNEQFF
TGTGCCAGCAGTGACCGAGCGGGAGGGTCCCTTAATGAGCAGTTCTTC
>TRBV30|TRBD1|-|15|TRBJ2-1
CAWDLEGQGYNEQFF
TGTGCCTGGGACTTGGAGGGACAGGGGTACAATGAGCAGTTCTTC
>TRBV10-3|-|many|19|TRBJ2-6
CAISRVRATGLAGANVLTF
TGTGCCATCAGTCGAGTTCGGGCGACAGGCCTGGCTGGGGCCAACGTCCTGACTTTC
>TRBV7-8|-|many|13|TRBJ1-2
CASSTARNYGYTF
TGTGCCAGCAGCACAGCTCGGAACTATGGCTACACCTTC
>TRBV28|TRBD2|-|16|TRBJ2-7
CASSSPATGLLYEQYF
TGTGCCAGCAGTTCCCCAGCTACGGGACTACTCTACGAGCAGTACTTC
>TRBV20-1|-|few|16|TRBJ2-1
CSAPDRGGSSYNEQFF
TGCAGTGCTCCCGATCGCGGGGGCAGCTCCTACAATGAGCAGTTCTTC
>TRBV6-1|-|-|16|TRBJ1-5
CASSGLAGYSNQPQHF
TGTGCCAGCAGTGGACTCGCGGGCTATAGCAATCAGCCCCAGCATTTT
>TRBV4-3|-|few|14|TRBJ2-7
CASSRGLYPYEQYF
TGCGCCAGCAGCCGCGGACTATACCCCTACGAGCAGTACTTC
>TRBV4-3|-|few|17|TRBJ2-1
CASSQGGAEETYNEQFF
TGCGCCAGCAGCCAAGGTGGGGCGGAGGAAACCTACAATGAGCAGTTCTTC
>TRBV6-5|TRBD1|few|16|TRBJ2-1
CASSLEGARAYNEQFF
TGTGCCAGCAGTCTCGAGGGGGCAAGGGCCTACAATGAGCAGTTCTTC
>TRBV7-6|-|-|16|TRBJ2-7
CASSLGGGGAAYEQYF
TGTGCCAGCAGCTTAGGTGGTGGAGGGGCTGCCTACGAGCAGTACTTC
>TRBV12-3/TRBV12-4|-|many|15|TRBJ2-1
CASSRGAGSYNEQFF
TGTGCCAGCAGCCGCGGGGCGGGCTCCTACAATGAGCAGTTCTTC
>TRBV3-1|TRBD2|few|16|TRBJ2-7
CASSHSRLAGAYEQYF
TGTGCCAGCAGCCACTCTCGACTAGCGGGGGCCTACGAGCAGTACTTC
>TRBV29-1|-|-|17|TRBJ1-2
CSVTNVMRGTYNYGYTF
TGCAGCGTCACTAACGTTATGAGAGGGACCTATAACTATGGCTACACCTTC
>TRBV27|-|-|13|TRBJ2-5
CASSLLQGQTQYF
TGTGCCAGCAGTTTACTACAGGGCCAGACCCAGTACTTC
>TRBV20-1|-|few|14|TRBJ1-3
CSASSPDSGNTIYF
TGCAGTGCTAGCTCGCCGGACTCTGGAAACACCATATATTTT
>TRBV28|TRBD2|many|14|TRBJ2-3
CASSPGGSTDTQYF
TGTGCCAGCAGTCCCGGGGGGAGCACAGATACGCAGTATTTT
>TRBV7-9|TRBD2|-|13|TRBJ2-3
CASKQVGGDTQYF
TGTGCCAGCAAGCAAGTGGGAGGGGATACGCAGTATTTT
>TRBV29-1|-|-|13|TRBJ2-7
CSVVQGEMYEQYF
TGCAGCGTTGTCCAAGGAGAGATGTACGAGCAGTACTTC
>TRBV7-2|TRBD1|few|15|TRBJ1-3
CASSQTGGSGNTIYF
TGTGCCAGCAGCCAGACAGGGGGTTCTGGAAACACCATATATTTT
>TRBV29-1|-|-|20|TRBJ1-1
CSVEDPLGSGADHINTEAFF
TGCAGCGTTGAAGATCCTTTGGGTTCTGGGGCCGATCATATTAACACTGAAGCTTTCTTT
>TRBV2|-|-|13|TRBJ1-4
CASRPGEREKLFF
TGTGCCAGCAGGCCAGGGGAGCGGGAAAAACTGTTTTTT
>TRBV7-6|TRBD2|-|16|TRBJ2-3
CASSLRPSGSTDTQYF
TGTGCCAGCAGCTTGAGGCCTAGCGGGAGCACAGATACGCAGTATTTT
>TRBV27|-|many|12|TRBJ1-1
CASGPRGTEAFF
TGTGCCAGCGGCCCGCGGGGTACTGAAGCTTTCTTT
>TRBV5-1|-|-|15|TRBJ1-5
CASSVDGHSNQPQHF
TGCGCCAGCAGCGTGGACGGTCATAGCAATCAGCCCCAGCATTTT
>TRBV7-8|-|-|15|TRBJ2-5
CASSPPRGLQETQYF
TGTGCCAGCAGCCCTCCTCGGGGATTACAAGAGACCCAGTACTTC
>TRBV21-1|-|few|15|TRBJ1-3
CASSNYDRIGNTIYF
TGTGCCAGCAGCAACTACGACAGGATTGGAAACACCATATATTTT
>TRBV6-5|TRBD1|few|15|TRBJ2-7
CASSSRTGGLDEQYF
TGTGCCAGCAGTTCTCGGACAGGGGGCCTGGACGAGCAGTACTTC
>TRBV12-3/TRBV12-4|-|-|19|TRBJ2-5
CASSWGDTLLAVQGETQYF
TGTGCCAGCAGTTGGGGGGACACCCTACTGGCGGTCCAGGGGGAGACCCAGTACTTC
>TRBV20-1|-|few|14|TRBJ1-2
CSARGPRMGGSYTF
TGCAGTGCTAGGGGGCCCAGGATGGGGGGCAGCTACACCTTC
>TRBV3-1|-|-|12|TRBJ2-1
CASSHGGNEQFF
TGTGCCAGCAGCCATGGTGGCAATGAGCAGTTCTTC
>TRBV12-3/TRBV12-4|-|many|11|TRBJ2-7
CASSRLYEQYF
TGTGCCAGCAGTCGTCTCTACGAGCAGTACTTC
>TRBV25-1|-|few|12|TRBJ2-1
CASSEYYNEQFF
TGTGCCAGCAGTGAGTACTACAATGAGCAGTTCTTC
>TRBV5-1|-|few|16|TRBJ2-3
CASSLAAYGYTDTQYF
TGCGCCAGCAGCTTGGCCGCATATGGGTACACAGATACGCAGTATTTT
>TRBV10-1|-|-|18|TRBJ1-1
CASSESGLLGGRTTEAFF
TGCGCCAGCAGTGAGTCCGGGTTGCTTGGGGGGCGCACTACTGAAGCTTTCTTT
>TRBV28|-|-|16|TRBJ2-7
CASSGLWGGHYYEQYF
TGTGCCAGCAGTGGCTTGTGGGGGGGCCACTACTACGAGCAGTACTTC
>TRBV5-1|TRBD1|-|14|TRBJ2-2
CASEGTGDTGELFF
TGCGCCAGCGAAGGGACAGGGGACACCGGGGAGCTGTTTTTT
>TRBV6-1|-|few|14|TRBJ2-5
CASSETGLQETQYF
TGTGCCAGCAGTGAAACGGGACTCCAAGAGACCCAGTACTTC
>TRBV7-2|-|-|13|TRBJ2-5
CASSVNPGETQYF
TGTGCCAGCAGCGTAAACCCCGGGGAGACCCAGTACTTC
>TRBV27|TRBD2|many|14|TRBJ2-1
CASSSPGTNNEQFF
TGTGCCAGCAGTTCCCCCGGGACTAACAATGAGCAGTTCTTC